Listed below are T cell receptor beta chains from one sample, sequenced in a study of spatial heterogeneity in lung cancer. In TCRdb, the 5' RACE reads were re-called with MiXCR into one record per CDR3 protein. Of 95,000 to 130,000 distinct CDR3 sequences listed, roughly an eighth are singletons. Material: PBMCs, obtained at follow-up. These receptors all stem from a male donor with early-stage non-small cell lung cancer. CDR3s include the opening cysteine and the closing phenylalanine or tryptophan.

V	J	CDR3
TRBV3-1	TRBJ1-2	CASSRPGQGAHGYTF
TRBV2	TRBJ1-2	CASNPLVRDRRKYNGYTF
TRBV3-1	TRBJ2-7	CASSSRSEQYF
TRBV5-1	TRBJ1-6	CASSLEGRYNSPLHF
TRBV9	TRBJ2-1	CASSVVGTRSNEQFF
TRBV28	TRBJ2-1	CASSFLAGGLSSYNEQFF
TRBV24-1	TRBJ2-3	CATSDFTRTDTQYF
TRBV5-1	TRBJ2-1	CASSFGAGNGEQFF
TRBV27	TRBJ1-2	CASSLEDRGLTNYGYTF
TRBV9	TRBJ2-4	CASSSGQNIQYF